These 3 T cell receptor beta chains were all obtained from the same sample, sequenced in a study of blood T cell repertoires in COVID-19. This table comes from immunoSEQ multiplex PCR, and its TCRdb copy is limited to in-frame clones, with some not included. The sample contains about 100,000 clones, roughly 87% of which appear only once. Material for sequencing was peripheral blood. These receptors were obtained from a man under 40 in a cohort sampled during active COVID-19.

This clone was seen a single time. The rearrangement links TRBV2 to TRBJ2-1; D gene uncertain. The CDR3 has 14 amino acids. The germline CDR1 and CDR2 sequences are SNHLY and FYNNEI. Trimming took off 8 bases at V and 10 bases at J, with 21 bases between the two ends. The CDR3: CASAPSPESREQFF. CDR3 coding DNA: TGTGCCAGCGCCCCTTCCCCAGAGTCGAGGGAGCAGTTCTTC. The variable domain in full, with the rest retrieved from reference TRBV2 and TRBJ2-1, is EPEVTQTPSHQVTQMGQEVILRCVPISNHLYFYWYRQILGQKVEFLVSFYNNEISEKSEIFDDQFSVERPDGSNFTLKIRSTKLEDSAMYFCASAPSPESREQFFGPGTRLTVL.

DNA of the CDR3: TGTGCCAGCAGCCAGGGGGACTACACCGGGGAGCTGTTTTTT. Protein sequence: CASSQGDYTGELFF. The rearrangement joins TRBV3-1 (or the pseudogene TRBV3-2) to TRBJ2-2; D is possibly TRBD2 (6 bases). This CDR3 comprises 14 residues. Trimming took 3 bases from V and 3 from J, leaving 8 bases between them. The germline V gene encodes CDR1 LGHDT and CDR2 YNNKEL (reference sequence).

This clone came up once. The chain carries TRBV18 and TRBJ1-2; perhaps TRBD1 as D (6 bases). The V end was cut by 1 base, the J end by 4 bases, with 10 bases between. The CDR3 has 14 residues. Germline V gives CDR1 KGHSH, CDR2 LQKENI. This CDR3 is CASSPQQGTYGYTF. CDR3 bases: TGTGCCAGCTCACCACAACAGGGAACCTATGGCTACACCTTC.